The 27 T cell receptor beta chains below all came from one sample that was sequenced in a study of T-cell memory formation after mild COVID-19. MiXCR, run by TCRdb on the 5' RACE reads, gives a single entry per CDR3 protein. The data show about 29,000 distinct CDR3 sequences, roughly 12% seen once. The sequencing sample was made of PBMCs or a T cell subset sorted from them (not recorded which). The origin of the receptors is an adult woman who had mild COVID-19 (a few samples of this study predate the infection). Cell type and time point are not known.

This rearrangement joins TRBV27 to TRBJ2-2, with D unclear. CDR3 length equals 17 residues. Germline V gene data show CDR1 as MNHEY and CDR2 as SMNVEV (reference sequence). Trimming took 5 bases from V and 2 from J, leaving 18 bases between them. CDR3 protein: CASSSSRTADNTGELFF. CDR3 nucleotide sequence: TGTGCCAGCAGTAGCTCACGGACCGCCGATAACACCGGGGAGCTGTTTTTT.

This clonotype was recorded at least ten times. The chain uses TRBV2 and TRBJ1-1, with D possibly TRBD1 on 5 matching bases. Germline V CDR1 and CDR2: SNHLY, FYNNEI. V lost 4 bases and J lost 4, with 13 bases in between. The CDR3 extends over 14 amino acids. DNA for the CDR3: TGTGCCAGCAGTGGAAGGGGCGGCGGCACTGAAGCTTTCTTT. Protein product: CASSGRGGGTEAFF.

This clonotype was picked up many times. The chain has TRBV5-1 and TRBJ1-3; D remains unclear. Germline lookup yields CDR1 SGHRS and CDR2 YFSETQ. Trimming shortened V by 4 bases and J by 1 base, and 18 bases separated the two germline ends. The CDR3 is 17 residues long. CDR3 region: CASSPAPRISSGNTIYF. The CDR3 DNA is TGCGCCAGCAGCCCTGCCCCCAGAATTTCATCTGGAAACACCATATATTTT.

The table lists this clonotype with many counts. The V call is TRBV7-2, the J call TRBJ2-3; D tentatively fits TRBD1 or TRBD2 (5 bases each). V shed 4 bases and J shed 2 bases, with 10 bases lying between them. Germline V gene data show CDR1 as SGHTA and CDR2 as FQGNSA. This CDR3 comprises 14 residues. The CDR3 here is CASSYRGPTDTQYF. The CDR3 nucleotides read TGTGCCAGCAGCTATCGGGGCCCCACAGATACGCAGTATTTT.

This clonotype was seen at least ten times. V usage is TRBV6-5 and J usage is TRBJ1-2; 9 bases fit TRBD1. In germline, CDR1 is MNHEY, CDR2 SVGAGI. This CDR3 spans 15 amino acids. The V gene end was trimmed by 5 bases and the J gene end by 7 bases; junction bases not matched to a gene: 11. The CDR3 loop reads CASSRGTGKSPGYTF. The CDR3 bases are TGTGCCAGCAGTCGGGGGACAGGGAAAAGTCCTGGCTACACCTTC.

This clonotype is termed medium-sized. The chain joins TRBV20-1 to TRBJ1-2; 9 nucleotides agree with TRBD1. This CDR3 is built from 14 residues. In germline, CDR1 is DFQATT, CDR2 SNEGSKA (reference sequence). With 3 bases clipped from V and 6 bases from J, the junction kept 8 bases outside the gene matches. CDR3 DNA: TGCAGTGCTAGCAAGGACAGGGGCCCGGATGGCTACACCTTC. Its translation is CSASKDRGPDGYTF.

Many counts were recorded for this clonotype. The V gene is TRBV15, the J gene TRBJ2-1; D call uncertain. The CDR3 contains 16 residues. V was trimmed by 3 bases and J by 1 base, leaving 13 bases between them. In germline, CDR1 is LNHNV, CDR2 YYDKDF (reference sequence). The CDR3 reads CATSSLLRESYNEQFF. In DNA, the CDR3 is TGTGCCACCAGCAGCCTCTTGCGAGAGTCCTACAATGAGCAGTTCTTC.

The sample holds many counts of this clonotype. The V call is TRBV6-5, the J call TRBJ1-2; no clear D gene. Trimming left V 4 bases short and J 7 bases short, with 16 bases between. This CDR3 is 14 amino acids long. Germline values: CDR1 MNHEY, CDR2 SVGAGI. The CDR3 spells CASSSQSVGVGYTF. The CDR3 DNA is TGTGCCAGCAGTTCTCAATCCGTCGGGGTTGGCTACACCTTC.

This clonotype was observed at least ten times. V and J are TRBV6-9 and TRBJ2-1; D may match TRBD1 or TRBD2 (5 bases each). Germline CDR1 and CDR2: MNHGY and SVAAGI. V was pared by 11 bases and J by 1 base, with 15 bases between. There are 14 residues in the CDR3. CDR3 protein: CACPGTRSYNEQFF. The CDR3 nucleotides read TGTGCCTGTCCCGGGACGCGATCCTACAATGAGCAGTTCTTC.

In its sample, this clonotype was seen many times. The rearrangement uses TRBV15 and TRBJ2-3; 7 bases fit TRBD2. Germline CDR1 reads LNHNV; CDR2 reads YYDKDF (reference sequence). The CDR3 is made up of 15 amino acids. Losses at the gene ends were 0 bases for V and 5 bases for J; bases not matched to a gene: 5. CDR3 in DNA: TGTGCCACCAGCAGAGAGGCGGGAGTCAGAGATACGCAGTATTTT. Its protein is CATSREAGVRDTQYF.

A remark on this clonotype: An end of the junction differs from the germline gene, which may be a read error. The V and J genes are TRBV15 and TRBJ2-1; TRBD2 might be the D (6 bases). The CDR3 has 19 amino acids. Germline lookup yields CDR1 LNHNV and CDR2 YYDKDF (reference sequence). CDR3: CDTSRRPPQGLTSYNEQFF. The DNA of the CDR3 is TGTGACACCAGCAGGCGCCCGCCCCAGGGACTGACATCCTACAATGAGCAGTTCTTC.

This clonotype was seen ten or more times. The V call is TRBV3-1, the J call TRBJ2-1; the D gene is possibly TRBD2 (6 bases). The V end lost 3 bases, the J end lost 5 bases, and 14 bases lay between the germline ends. The CDR3 extends over 15 amino acids. Germline CDR1 reads LGHDT; CDR2 reads YNNKEL (reference sequence). Here the CDR3 reads CASSQLSGRNNEQFF. The CDR3 DNA follows: TGTGCCAGCAGCCAGTTAAGCGGGCGAAACAATGAGCAGTTCTTC.

This clonotype was recorded many times. The genes are TRBV15 and TRBJ1-4, with D perhaps matching TRBD1 (5 bases). Germline-derived CDR1 and CDR2 are LNHNV and YYDKDF (reference sequence). Between the trimmed V and J ends, which lost 0 bases and 12 bases, there was a span of 23 bases. The CDR3 contains 17 residues. The CDR3 region is CATSRDPGTAAMGELFF. The CDR3 coding sequence is TGTGCCACCAGCAGAGATCCCGGGACGGCGGCTATGGGAGAACTGTTTTTT.

This clonotype occurred many times. V gene TRBV30 combines with J gene TRBJ1-3; a possible D gene is TRBD1 (6 bases). The germline gives CDR1 GTSNPN, CDR2 SVGIG (reference sequence). The CDR3 is made up of 12 amino acids. The ends were cut back, 5 bases at V and 4 bases at J, with 9 bases in the middle. CDR3 loop: CAWGTPGNTIYF. CDR3 nucleotide sequence: TGTGCCTGGGGGACACCCGGAAACACCATATATTTT.

The CDR3 protein is CATAGLAGLGDEQFF. As DNA, the CDR3 is TGTGCTACCGCCGGGCTAGCGGGTTTAGGCGATGAGCAGTTCTTC. The chain couples TRBV7-9 to TRBJ2-1; 8 bases are shared with TRBD2. The CDR3 consists of 15 residues. Germline CDR1 is SEHNR and CDR2 is FQNEAQ (reference sequence).

This clonotype was observed at least ten times. The chain employs TRBV6-5 and TRBJ2-2; D remains unclear. This CDR3 is built from 14 residues. Germline V gene sequence: CDR1 MNHEY, CDR2 SVGAGI. Trimming stripped 2 bases from V and 7 bases from J, with 11 bases between. CDR3 region: CASSYSSSVGELFF. The CDR3 coding sequence is TGTGCCAGCAGTTACAGTTCGTCAGTCGGGGAGCTGTTTTTT.

The chain recombines TRBV4-3 with TRBJ2-5; 10 positions match TRBD2. CDR3 length equals 16 residues. Germline V gene sequence: CDR1 LGHNA, CDR2 YSLEER. The trim removed 3 bases at V and 5 bases at J, leaving 9 bases unmatched. The CDR3 DNA reads as TGCGCCAGCAGCCAGGACGGGACTAGCGTATGGGAGACCCAGTACTTC. Its protein is CASSQDGTSVWETQYF.

The rearrangement joins TRBV4-1 to TRBJ2-1, with 8 nucleotides matching TRBD2. The junction had 0 bases not matched to a gene; V was cut back by 4 bases and J by 7 bases. The CDR3 loop spans 12 amino acids. The germline gives CDR1 MGHRA, CDR2 YSYEKL. CDR3 nucleotide sequence: TGCGCCAGCAGCCCTAGCGGGAATGAGCAGTTCTTC. Protein sequence: CASSPSGNEQFF.

Ten or more counts support this clonotype. V gene TRBV13 combines with J gene TRBJ1-1; D perhaps matches TRBD1 (5 bases). Trimming removed 5 bases at V and 11 bases at J, with 15 bases between. The germline gives CDR1 PRHDT, CDR2 FYEKMQ (reference sequence). The CDR3 covers 12 residues. The DNA for the CDR3 is TGTGCCAGCAGCCTATCAGGGACCGGTGCTTTCTTT. Its protein is CASSLSGTGAFF.

This clonotype was seen at least ten times. The chain employs TRBV6-5 and TRBJ1-5; D unresolved. The CDR3 has 13 residues. CDR1 MNHEY and CDR2 SVGAGI come from the germline V gene. Trimming removed 5 bases at V and 4 bases at J, with 9 bases between. Here the CDR3 DNA reads TGTGCCAGCAGTACCCAGCAAAATCAGCCCCAGCATTTT. Amino acids: CASSTQQNQPQHF.

Ten or more counts support this clonotype. This rearrangement joins TRBV24-1 to TRBJ2-2; 7 bases line up with TRBD1. The CDR3 contains 18 residues. In germline, CDR1 is KGHDR, CDR2 SFDVKD. Trimming at V came to 4 bases and at J to 2 bases, leaving 12 bases not matched to a gene. CDR3 sequence (DNA): TGTGCCACCAGTGACCTTGGGGTTTGGGACAGCAACACCGGGGAGCTGTTTTTT. Translated: CATSDLGVWDSNTGELFF.

In this sample, this clonotype turned up many times. V usage is TRBV6-1 and J usage is TRBJ1-4; 7 bases match TRBD1. Trimming took 0 bases from V and 6 from J; bases not matched to a gene: 7. There are 16 residues in the CDR3. Germline-derived CDR1 and CDR2 are MNHNS and SASEGT. The DNA of the CDR3 is TGTGCCAGCAGTGAAGCGGTGGGAGACAGGGATGAAAAACTGTTTTTT. This encodes CASSEAVGDRDEKLFF.

This clonotype has ten or more counts. The chain recombines TRBV18 with TRBJ2-1; tentatively, D is TRBD2 (6 bases). Trimming cost V 0 bases and J 7 bases, with 13 bases left between them. Germline V gives CDR1 KGHSH, CDR2 LQKENI. CDR3 size: 15 residues. CDR3 residues: CASSPPLLAPNEQFF. CDR3 bases: TGTGCCAGCTCACCACCGTTACTAGCTCCTAATGAGCAGTTCTTC.

This clonotype appeared many times. The chain recombines TRBV7-2 with TRBJ1-5, with 7 bases identical to TRBD1. CDR1 SGHTA and CDR2 FQGNSA come from the germline V gene. V dropped 6 bases and J dropped 7; count of bases not matched to a gene: 6. This CDR3 is built from 13 residues. In DNA, the CDR3 is TGTGCCAGCAGTATCAGGGGGGAACAGCCCCAGCATTTT. Translating gives CASSIRGEQPQHF.

This clonotype was counted many times. As DNA, the CDR3 is TGTGCCACCAGTGATTATGAACTAGCGGGCAAAGATACGCAGTATTTT. Translating gives CATSDYELAGKDTQYF. The chain carries TRBV24-1 and TRBJ2-3; 9 nucleotides agree with TRBD2. The CDR3 is 16 amino acids. Looked up from germline, CDR1 is KGHDR and CDR2 is SFDVKD. V shed 2 bases and J 5 bases; nucleotides not matched to a gene: 7.

At least ten counts were recorded for this clonotype. This chain joins TRBV12-3 or TRBV12-4 and TRBJ2-5; D is undetermined. The CDR3 is 12 residues long. V dropped 6 bases and J dropped 7 bases, with 12 bases sitting between them. In DNA form, the CDR3 reads TGTGCCAGCAGCTCCATCATTCGGACCCAGTACTTC. Translation: CASSSIIRTQYF.

In its sample, this clonotype was seen many times. V usage is TRBV5-3 and J usage is TRBJ2-1, with TRBD1 as a possible D gene (6 bases). TRBV5-3 is an ORF, and what it does is uncertain. This CDR3 contains 15 residues. V was clipped by 3 bases and J by 9 bases, with 19 bases between them. Here the CDR3 DNA reads TGTGCCAGAAGCTCTGGGGCGACAGGCGGTGGTGAGCAGTTCTTC. It encodes CARSSGATGGGEQFF.